These 27 T cell receptor beta chains originate from one sample sequenced in a study of blood T cells in healthy people across ages. With a J-beta primer mix and a sample-barcoded 5' primer, a second PCR ran 7 to 11 cycles. One entry per CDR3 protein results from TCRdb running MiXCR on the 5' RACE reads. The sample records nearly 1 million distinct CDR3 sequences, roughly 51% being singletons. Specimen: blood. These TCRs come from an older woman in good health.

This clonotype has just a few counts. The chain has TRBV18 and TRBJ2-5; 7 bases fit TRBD1. Germline-derived CDR1 and CDR2 are KGHSH and LQKENI. The V and J ends lost 2 bases and 2 bases, in that order; junction bases with no gene match: 5. CDR3 length equals 15 residues. CDR3 nucleotide sequence: TGTGCCAGCTCACCAAACAGGGGCGGACAAGAGACCCAGTACTTC. The encoded protein is CASSPNRGGQETQYF.

V gene TRBV11-1 combines with J gene TRBJ2-7, with D unclear. In germline, CDR1 is SGHAT, CDR2 FQDESV (reference sequence). Trimming took off 3 bases at V and 2 bases at J, with 17 bases between the two ends. The CDR3 contains 16 residues. The CDR3 loop reads CASSLGLALATYEQYF. CDR3 nucleotide sequence: TGTGCCAGCAGCTTGGGGTTGGCGCTTGCTACCTACGAGCAGTACTTC.

This clonotype was seen a single time. The chain joins TRBV5-4 to TRBJ2-3; 10 positions match TRBD2. The V gene end was trimmed by 3 bases and the J gene end by 2 bases; junction bases not matched to a gene: 3. CDR3 length: 15 amino acids. Germline CDR1 is SGHNT and CDR2 is YYREEE (reference sequence). CDR3 DNA sequence: TGTGCCAGCAGCTACGGACTAGCGGACACAGATACGCAGTATTTT. Its protein is CASSYGLADTDTQYF.

This sequence joins TRBV7-9 and TRBJ1-5, with D possibly matching TRBD1 (5 bases). CDR3 size: 14 residues. V was clipped by 4 bases and J by 2 bases, with 9 bases between them. Per the germline V gene, CDR1 is SEHNR and CDR2 is FQNEAQ (reference sequence). CDR3 loop: CASSSGFGNQPQHF. The CDR3 DNA reads as TGTGCCAGCAGCTCAGGGTTCGGCAATCAGCCCCAGCATTTT.

Only a few counts were recorded for this clonotype. J is TRBJ1-5 and V is TRBV4-2; D gene ambiguous. Germline V lookup: CDR1 LGHNA, CDR2 YNFKEQ. This CDR3 spans 13 amino acids. V lost 4 bases, J lost 3 bases, and 7 bases lay in between. CDR3 sequence (DNA): TGTGCCAGCAGCCGCGCCCTCAATCAGCCCCAGCATTTT. Its translation is CASSRALNQPQHF.

The chain employs TRBV7-2 and TRBJ2-1, with TRBD2 matching over 10 bases. CDR1 is SGHTA, CDR2 FQGNSA, per germline. The length of the CDR3 is 15 residues. V trimming: 5 bases; J trimming: 9 bases; junction bases outside the gene matches: 10. This CDR3 is CASSPLTSGSSEQFF. The CDR3 DNA is TGTGCCAGCAGCCCCCTGACTAGCGGGTCGTCTGAGCAGTTCTTC.

The rearrangement uses TRBV21-1 and TRBJ2-3; TRBD1 was called by the table and not checked on the DNA. TRBV21-1 is a recognized pseudogene. CDR3 length: 19 residues. In DNA, the CDR3 is TGTGCCAGCAGCTATCCGACAGGGGGCAGTAGGGGATCCACAGATACGCAGTATTTT. It encodes CASSYPTGGSRGSTDTQYF.

In its sample, this clonotype was seen many times. V is TRBV7-9 and J is TRBJ1-1; D is unresolved. This CDR3 comprises 14 residues. V was shortened by 0 bases and J by 1 base, with 6 bases between the two germline ends. CDR1 is SEHNR, CDR2 FQNEAQ, per germline (reference sequence). CDR3 DNA: TGTGCCAGCAGCTTAGCTGGCGGGAACACTGAAGCTTTCTTT. Its protein is CASSLAGGNTEAFF.

This clonotype has more than one count but fewer than ten. This chain joins TRBV25-1 and TRBJ1-6; no clear D gene. Trimming cost V 4 bases and J 4 bases, with 11 bases left between them. The CDR3 extends over 15 amino acids. The V gene's germline CDR1 is MGHDK and CDR2 SYGVNS. CDR3 bases: TGTGCCAGCAGTGCAAGGGCCACGTATAATTCACCCCTCCACTTT. This gives the protein CASSARATYNSPLHF.

The chain links TRBV27 to TRBJ2-7, with a possible D match to TRBD2 (5 bases). Trimming took 8 bases from V and 7 from J, leaving 12 bases between them. CDR1 is MNHEY and CDR2 is SMNVEV in the germline V gene (reference sequence). CDR3 length: 11 residues. The CDR3 here is CASGSVWEQYF. The CDR3 DNA reads TGTGCCAGCGGGAGTGTATGGGAGCAGTACTTC.

The CDR3, as DNA: TGCAGTGCTACGATGGATGAGCAGTTCTTC. It translates to CSATMDEQFF. The rearrangement links TRBV20-1 to TRBJ2-1; D not certain. The CDR3 is 10 residues long. V was clipped by 4 bases and J by 8 bases, with 6 bases between them. Germline V gene sequence: CDR1 DFQATT, CDR2 SNEGSKA (reference sequence).

This chain uses TRBV20-1 with TRBJ2-5; D is possibly TRBD2 (5 bases). Germline V CDR1 and CDR2: DFQATT, SNEGSKA (reference sequence). The CDR3 sequence is 14 residues long. V lost 6 bases and J 5 bases, leaving 19 bases between the germline ends. In DNA, the CDR3 is TGCAGTGCCACTAGGTCTTTGGGCACTGAGACCCAGTACTTC. This encodes CSATRSLGTETQYF.

The chain carries TRBV18 and TRBJ2-5; TRBD1 aligns across 7 bases. The ends lost 6 bases at V and 2 bases at J; junction bases unmatched: 3. This CDR3 region has 13 residues. Germline loops: CDR1 KGHSH, CDR2 LQKENI. The chain's CDR3 is CASSMGQQETQYF. In DNA, the CDR3 is TGTGCCAGCTCCATGGGACAGCAAGAGACCCAGTACTTC.

This clonotype was counted a few times. This chain joins TRBV20-1 and TRBJ2-1; 7 bases line up with TRBD2. The germline V gene has CDR1 DFQATT and CDR2 SNEGSKA (reference sequence). Trimming took 4 bases from V and 4 from J; bases not matched to a gene: 7. This CDR3 comprises 14 residues. The CDR3 DNA reads as TGCAGTGCTACCCGAAGGGGAGGGTACAATGAGCAGTTCTTC. Protein sequence: CSATRRGGYNEQFF.

This chain joins TRBV20-1 and TRBJ2-7; D is possibly TRBD1 (6 bases). V lost 5 bases to trimming and J lost 3 bases, with 17 bases between them. CDR1 is DFQATT, CDR2 SNEGSKA, per germline (reference sequence). The CDR3 has 14 residues. The CDR3 region has the DNA TGCAGTGCTCCGGACAGTTCGTTTAGCTACGAGCAGTACTTC. Its protein product is CSAPDSSFSYEQYF.

The rearrangement joins TRBV20-1 to TRBJ2-7, with 9 bases matching TRBD1. The junction had 5 bases not matched to a gene; V was cut back by 0 bases and J by 2 bases. Germline CDR1 and CDR2: DFQATT and SNEGSKA (reference sequence). CDR3 length: 15 amino acids. In DNA form, the CDR3 reads TGCAGTGCTAGAGATGTGGGACAGGGTCCCTACGAGCAGTACTTC. Protein product: CSARDVGQGPYEQYF.

V is TRBV7-2 and J is TRBJ1-5, with TRBD1 matching over 9 bases. The CDR3 runs to 17 residues. V gave up 5 bases and J gave up 0 bases; unmatched junction bases: 8. Germline-derived CDR1 and CDR2 are SGHTA and FQGNSA. The CDR3, as DNA: TGTGCCAGCAGCATGGACAGGGGCCCTTATAGCAATCAGCCCCAGCATTTT. Protein product: CASSMDRGPYSNQPQHF.

V and J are TRBV6-5 and TRBJ1-2; D remains ambiguous. The V gene's germline CDR1 is MNHEY and CDR2 SVGAGI. Between the trimmed V and J ends, which lost 6 bases and 1 base, there was a span of 12 bases. The CDR3 extends over 14 amino acids. CDR3 in DNA: TGTGCCAGCAGGCCGGAGGTCCATAACTATGGCTACACCTTC. Residues: CASRPEVHNYGYTF.

J is TRBJ2-3 and V is TRBV28, with 8 bases lining up with TRBD2. The J segment lost 0 bases and the V segment lost 5 bases, leaving 10 bases of the junction unmatched. From germline, CDR1 is MDHEN and CDR2 SYDVKM. The CDR3 spans 17 residues. The CDR3 here is CASSHGERESSTDTQYF. For the CDR3, the DNA is TGTGCCAGCAGTCACGGGGAGCGGGAGAGTAGCACAGATACGCAGTATTTT. Full variable domain (remainder filled in from reference TRBV28 and TRBJ2-3): DVKVTQSSRYLVKRTGEKVFLECVQDMDHENMFWYRQDPGLGLRLIYFSYDVKMKEKGDIPEGYSVSREKKERFSLILESASTNQTSMYLCASSHGERESSTDTQYFGPGTRLTVL.

The V gene is TRBV28, the J gene TRBJ1-2; D is unclear. CDR1 is MDHEN, CDR2 SYDVKM, per germline. V was clipped by 3 bases and J by 8 bases, with 19 bases between them. This CDR3 is 15 amino acids long. The CDR3 reads CASSLVLLAEEGYTF. CDR3 DNA: TGTGCCAGCAGTTTGGTTCTCCTAGCTGAAGAGGGCTACACCTTC.

This clonotype was detected only a few times. The chain combines TRBV7-9 with TRBJ1-2; D perhaps matches TRBD1 (5 bases). This CDR3 spans 13 amino acids. V dropped 5 bases and J dropped 8 bases, with 15 bases sitting between them. CDR1 is SEHNR, CDR2 FQNEAQ, per germline (reference sequence). CDR3 sequence (DNA): TGTGCCAGCAGCCTGAAAGAAGGGGACGGCTACACCTTC. Amino acid sequence: CASSLKEGDGYTF.

This chain uses TRBV27 with TRBJ1-5, with D uncertain. The CDR3 is made up of 13 amino acids. CDR1 and CDR2 from the germline V gene are MNHEY and SMNVEV (reference sequence). Trimming took off 4 bases at V and 7 bases at J, with 11 bases between the two ends. CDR3 amino acids: CASSSGLGQPQHF. DNA for the CDR3: TGTGCCAGCAGTTCCGGATTAGGACAGCCCCAGCATTTT.

Only a few counts were recorded for this clonotype. The chain uses TRBV29-1 and TRBJ2-7; D is possibly TRBD2 (5 bases). The V gene lost 5 bases and the J gene lost 4 bases, with 15 bases spanning the gap. The V gene's germline CDR1 is SQVTM and CDR2 ANQGSEA. The CDR3 covers 13 residues. The CDR3 DNA is TGCAGCGTTCGGCGGTCATCGGGATACGAGCAGTACTTC. It yields the protein CSVRRSSGYEQYF.

A few counts support this clonotype. The chain employs TRBV28 and TRBJ2-1; TRBD2 matches 9 bases. CDR1 is MDHEN, CDR2 SYDVKM, per germline. Trimming removed 6 bases from V and 4 bases from J; junction bases left unmatched: 19. The CDR3 contains 19 residues. CDR3 bases: TGTGCCAGCAGCCTTCGGCAGGGAAGAGCGGGAGGATCTTACAATGAGCAGTTCTTC. It yields the protein CASSLRQGRAGGSYNEQFF.

The gene calls are TRBV5-1 and TRBJ2-1; D is undetermined. The CDR3 covers 13 residues. Trimming took 4 bases from V and 6 from J, leaving 11 bases between them. Germline V CDR1 and CDR2: SGHRS, YFSETQ. CDR3: CASSGPLTNEQFF. In nucleotides, the CDR3 is TGCGCCAGCAGCGGACCCTTGACCAATGAGCAGTTCTTC.

V and J are TRBV4-3 and TRBJ1-6; tentative D call: TRBD1 (6 bases). The germline gives CDR1 LGHNA, CDR2 YSLEER. The CDR3 runs 14 residues. V gave up 5 bases and J gave up 5 bases, with 10 bases separating them. CDR3 DNA sequence: TGCGCCAGCAGCGCCCGGGACAATAATTCACCCCTCCACTTT. Its protein is CASSARDNNSPLHF.

CDR3 sequence (DNA): TGCAGTGCTGACCAGGGACAGGGGTACTACGAGCAGTACTTC. It codes for CSADQGQGYYEQYF. V and J are TRBV20-1 and TRBJ2-7; 10 bases match TRBD1. The CDR3 has 14 residues. V lost 5 bases and J lost 3; bases outside the gene matches: 7. Germline V gives CDR1 DFQATT, CDR2 SNEGSKA (reference sequence).